The sequence of this T cell receptor (beta chain) was determined in a study of hypomethylating agent response in myelodysplastic syndrome. The wider study: The most frequent mutation was TET2, in 5 of 11 patients.

The CDR3 runs 16 residues. Germline CDR1 reads LNHDA; CDR2 reads SQIVND (reference sequence). The ends were cut back, 6 bases at V and 0 bases at J, with 12 bases in the middle. Using immunoSEQ multiplex PCR, the repertoire was profiled, and TCRdb retains in-frame clones only, with some absent. The data show some 6,200 clones, roughly 80% seen once. The sample was bone marrow, taken before or after starting hypomethylating agent treatment for myelodysplastic syndrome (not recorded which). The sequence came from a human donor with myelodysplastic syndrome. The chain combines TRBV19 with TRBJ2-6; D remains ambiguous. CDR3 DNA: TGTGCCAGTAGGACGGGTGGCGCCTCTGGGGCCAACGTCCTGACTTTC. It is translated as CASRTGGASGANVLTF.